The rows below give T cell receptor beta chains drawn from one sample of a study of T cell responses to AZD1222 COVID-19 vaccine. The table came from immunoSEQ multiplex PCR; TCRdb's copy has only in-frame clones and leaves some out. The sample holds approximately 130,000 clones, 93% seen once. The starting material was peripheral blood, obtained on day 0 of AZD1222 vaccination. Receptors were obtained from an adult in good health. Both conserved end residues are part of each CDR3. The order of the fields is J gene, D gene, V gene, CDR3 DNA, CDR3 protein. D genes are given only for firm matches.

TRBJ1-6,NA,TRBV6-5,TGTGCCAGCAGTTACTCGGAGCAGGGTTCACCCCTCCACTTT,CASSYSEQGSPLHF
TRBJ2-1,TRBD2,TRBV19,TGTGCCAGTAGTATAGTCTCTTCTAGCGGGAGCTCCTACAATGAGCAGTTCTTC,CASSIVSSSGSSYNEQFF
TRBJ2-5,TRBD1,TRBV28,TGTGCCAGCAGTGCTGACAGGGTTGAAGAGACCCAGTACTTC,CASSADRVEETQYF
TRBJ1-6,NA,TRBV5-6,TGTGCCAGCAGCTTGTACTCGAGACCCCTCCACTTT,CASSLYSRPLHF
TRBJ1-1,NA,TRBV3-1/TRBV3-2,TGTGCCAGCAGCCTTTTAGGGTTGACTGAAGCTTTCTTT,CASSLLGLTEAFF
TRBJ2-2,NA,TRBV6-5,TGTGCCAGCAGTTACTCTCCAGGGTCCGGGGAGCTGTTTTTT,CASSYSPGSGELFF
TRBJ1-5,NA,TRBV4-2,TGTGCCAGCAGCCACGGAAACTCCGGCGGTCAGCCCCAGCATTTT,CASSHGNSGGQPQHF
TRBJ1-5,NA,TRBV15,TGTGCCACCAGCAGAGGTGATCAGCCCCAGCATTTT,CATSRGDQPQHF
TRBJ1-5,TRBD1,TRBV7-8,TGTGCCAGCAGTTCGGAAGGGGGCTTGAGCAATCAGCCCCAGCATTTT,CASSSEGGLSNQPQHF
TRBJ2-3,TRBD2,TRBV2,TGTGCCAGCAGAGTTGGCGGGAGCTCAGATACGCAGTATTTT,CASRVGGSSDTQYF
TRBJ2-7,TRBD2,TRBV3-1/TRBV3-2,TGTGCCAGCAGCCAAAGTAGCGGGGCCTACGAGCAGTACTTC,CASSQSSGAYEQYF
TRBJ2-7,NA,TRBV10-2,TGCGCCAGCAAGTCCGGGAACTACGAGCAGTACTTC,CASKSGNYEQYF
TRBJ2-3,NA,TRBV6-4,TGTGCCAGCAGTGACGAGGTCGGGACTAGCACAGATACGCAGTATTTT,CASSDEVGTSTDTQYF
TRBJ1-2,TRBD1,TRBV28,TGTGCCAGCAGTTTTCTCGGGACAGATCCCTATGGCTACACCTTC,CASSFLGTDPYGYTF
TRBJ2-2,TRBD2,TRBV30,TGTGCCTGGAGTGTACGGTTAGCGGGAGAGGGGTTTTTCCGGGAGCTGTTTTTT,CAWSVRLAGEGFFRELFF
TRBJ2-3,NA,TRBV6-2/TRBV6-3,TGTGCCAGCAGTTACTCTCACAGGGTCGGAGATACGCAGTATTTT,CASSYSHRVGDTQYF
TRBJ1-2,NA,TRBV6-6,TGTGCCACCCGAGGGGTCTATGGCTACACCTTC,CATRGVYGYTF
TRBJ2-7,TRBD1,TRBV28,TGTGCCAGCATCCCCGACAGGGTCGCCTACGAGCAGTACTTC,CASIPDRVAYEQYF
TRBJ2-1,NA,TRBV19,TGTGCCAGTAGTAGACAGGTGAATGAGCAGTTCTTC,CASSRQVNEQFF
TRBJ2-7,NA,TRBV6-5,TGTGCCAGCAGACGGGACCGATCGATTGGCGAGCAGTACTTC,CASRRDRSIGEQYF
TRBJ2-6,NA,TRBV27,TGTGCCAGCAGTTTGAAAGGGGGGTATGGGGCCAACGTCCTGACTTTC,CASSLKGGYGANVLTF
TRBJ1-1,NA,TRBV7-8,TGTGCCAGCACCATCGGCTGGGTGAACACTGAAGCTTTCTTT,CASTIGWVNTEAFF
TRBJ1-4,NA,TRBV7-9,TGTGCCAGCAGCAGTTCAGGGGTCTTTAATGAAAAACTGTTTTTT,CASSSSGVFNEKLFF
TRBJ2-7,NA,TRBV4-2,TGTGCCAGCAGCCAAAGGCCTGGAGAACGATCCTACGAGCAGTACTTC,CASSQRPGERSYEQYF